This T cell receptor (beta chain) was retrieved from a study of cytomegalovirus exposure and HLA in healthy donors (dated by TCRdb to 2016 to 2017). General notes on the study: According to an earlier analysis of 587 of the donors, 150 million to 200 million T cells yielded 120 million or so unique TCR beta sequences and less than 300 Gb of sequence data. An early release covering about 600 HLA-typed donors comprised 250 to 350 gigabases of sequencing data and 85 million to 100 million unique TCR sequences. Of the roughly 400 genotyped donors, more than 75% were placed in the genetic ancestry cluster associated with self-reported Caucasian donors. The study was designed to test whether signatures of past pathogen exposure could be identified by cataloging public T cell receptors. The study profiled the T cell repertoires of 550 to 700 subjects by immunosequencing and related them to cytomegalovirus serostatus. Besides the first cohort of under 700 subjects, a separate validation cohort made up of some 110 different subjects was used. The study combined high-throughput TCR immunosequencing, statistical association of individual TCRs with disease status, and machine learning to predict cytomegalovirus infection status. A later analysis re-analyzed previously published TCR beta repertoires from 666 donors and added high-resolution HLA genotyping to study TCR occurrence patterns. Rather than using new phenotypic data, the later analysis identified candidate immune exposures from TCR beta sequences and from how often those sequences occurred across donors. An earlier analysis of approximately 580 of the donors used high-throughput TCR beta sequencing to judge whether each TCR beta V gene segment behaved as functional or pseudogenic. Donor age, sex, ethnicity and CMV serostatus were collected together with the repertoire data. A later genetic analysis took genome-wide SNP genotypes for 398 of the 666 donors and used that subset as a discovery cohort. Every discovery cohort repertoire had been produced on one sequencing platform. HLA typing covered class I and class II loci at four-digit resolution. Typing coverage varied by locus: roughly 629-640 donors for A, B, C, DRB1 and DQB1; roughly 510 for DQA1; more than 600 for DPA1; approximately 490 for DPB1. Roughly five DR-DQ haplotypes were treated as single units for association and clustering because of strong linkage in the cohort. Among a few hundred genotyped donors of the cohort, an average of about 240,000 unique TCR beta nucleotide sequences were sequenced per donor, around 20% of them non-productive. Results and caveats for the whole study, not just this receptor: At a false discovery rate of 0.05, a later analysis linked fewer than 20,000 TCR beta sequences to specific HLA alleles. Linkage disequilibrium might explain the correlated functional status among segregating V segments, but an unknown experimental factor could not be ruled out. The study listed over 150 TCR beta chains as associated with cytomegalovirus. An earlier analysis of some 560 of the donors showed that most TCR beta V segments appeared in productive rearrangements either about 87% or about 30% of the time, which broadly matched IMGT annotations. A later genetic analysis associated a missense DCLRE1C variant with V-gene and J-gene trimming of TCR beta chains, and an independent cohort replicated the association. The classifier was reported to diagnose cytomegalovirus status with high specificity and sensitivity in both the original cohort and the validation cohort. Immune exposure information for the cohort was limited to CMV serostatus. Presence/absence analyses assumed roughly uniform sequencing depth across donors, an assumption that may not hold. In a later analysis, several top co-occurrence clusters were reported to appear linked to parvovirus B19, influenza, CMV and Epstein-Barr virus. Most TCR sequences were observed very rarely across donors, whereas some public TCRs were present in many individuals. The authors suggested that the approach could potentially be extended to other disease states and immunological phenotypes. Strong co-occurrence of HLA alleles, especially DR and DQ, made assigning TCR associations to individual alleles difficult. In this cohort, only TCR beta chains were sequenced, and detectable features were limited by the absence of alpha or paired-chain data. The 87-base-pair reads could not distinguish some IMGT-functional V segments, including TRBV6-2 and TRBV6-3, so those segments were excluded. In a later analysis, most CMV-associated TCR beta chains were found to appear HLA-restricted, with HLA associations seemingly driven largely by CMV exposure. A further reported finding was that TCR beta sequences accurately predicted the HLA-A and HLA-B alleles for most subjects in the first cohort. Roughly 17 rarely observed V segments, including chromosome 9 orphons, were excluded from the earlier analysis of 550 to 700 of the donors because counts were too low. Compared with equally common non-associated chains, HLA-associated TCR beta chains in a later analysis were more clonally expanded and had lower generation probabilities. In a later genetic analysis, fewer N-insertions in productive TCRs were reported among donors in an Asian-associated ancestry cluster than the 666-donor mean. In vitro tests confirmed that a few of the cytomegalovirus-associated TCR beta chains recognize cytomegalovirus antigens. A cluster of highly shared sequence variants was judged likely to represent a technical artifact of the sequencing pipeline. According to a later analysis, TCR association rates differed among HLA loci, with DRB1 alleles showing the most associated TCRs and HLA-C alleles showing the fewest. HLA typing was unavailable for some donors at each locus, so association tests used only the typed subset.

Preparation of the library involved the immunoSEQ multiplex PCR assay. A mixture of 60 forward primers for TCR Vbeta segments and 13 reverse primers for TCR Jbeta segments was used in the multiplex PCR. A multiplex PCR assay on genomic DNA amplified the CDR3 region of rearranged TCR beta genes. The amplified TCR beta libraries were sequenced on the Illumina HiSeq System as 87-base-pair reads. The paper's processing steps were these. A later analysis counted about 80 million unique TCR beta chains across the 700 or so repertoires, and roughly 9.9 million of these chains were shared by at least two donors. A nearest-neighbor algorithm error-corrected the raw reads and collapsed the reads into unique sequences, merging closely related sequences to remove PCR and sequencing errors. Alignment of CDR3 sequences to IMGT reference sequences was used to assign V, D and J gene segments. For a sequence to be retained, a match of at least six nucleotides was required to both a V gene segment and a J gene segment. A rearrangement counted as productive if the CDR3 had no stop codons and remained in frame with V and J, and every other rearrangement counted as non-productive. CDR3 was defined by IMGT convention, running from the second conserved V-encoded cysteine to the conserved J-encoded phenylalanine. In an earlier analysis of around 540 of the donors, sequences lacking an unambiguous match to a single V gene segment were excluded. In an earlier analysis of roughly 500 of the donors, V segments were called functional above 56.7% productive rearrangements and were called segregating when the between-donor standard deviation exceeded 5%. To diagnose cytomegalovirus status from the catalog of TCR beta chain sequences, a statistical classification framework was built. In a later analysis, V and J genes were assigned by comparing TCR nucleotide sequences against IMGT/GENE-DB human TR gene sequences. In a later analysis, CDR3 sequences and most-parsimonious VDJ recombination scenarios were assigned using the TCRdist pipeline. A later analysis defined each TCR beta chain by its CDR3 amino acid sequence plus V-gene family, and excluded reads lacking a unique V-gene family. As a way to deal with suspected cross-contamination and a sequencing artifact, a later analysis dropped roughly 600 nucleotide sequences that were highly shared and had low generation probability. In a later analysis, a clonal expansion index was calculated for each public chain from normalized within-repertoire ranks of inferred template counts. In a later analysis, generation probabilities were computed using a VDJ recombination model fitted to out-of-frame rearrangements, and the results were checked against IGoR. In a later analysis, hypergeometric tests were used to score TCR-TCR, TCR-HLA and TCR-CMV co-occurrence, with a repertoire-size bias correction applied to TCR pairs. A later analysis estimated false discovery rates by permuting HLA or CMV assignments 20 times. In a later analysis, co-occurring TCRs were grouped using DBSCAN, and TCRdist sequence similarity was added for clustering within HLA-allele-positive subsets. For co-occurrence clustering, repertoires with fewer than 30,000 or more than 120,000 public chains were excluded, along with roughly 5 repertoires with anomalous nucleotide sharing. This is the immuneACCESS table as TCRdb keeps it, with only in-frame sequences that have V and J called. A part of the clones is gone; compared with another copy, unresolved V genes explain less than half, and the rest is unexplained. V and J calls and clone size are copied from that table; D and trimming were computed from the DNA. This sample's table contains fewer than 85,000 clones. Clones ranked in the top ten supply 3.8% of the sample.

The cohort comprised 710 or so healthy bone marrow donors. At the time of sampling, all cohort members were nominally healthy, though unrecorded immune exposures were likely present. The donor was CMV seropositive and was included in the group of about 290 seropositive cohort members. Every donor gave a peripheral blood sample, and the peripheral blood mononuclear cells from that sample were used for TCR beta sequencing. Genomic DNA was extracted from the blood cell samples with the Qiagen DNeasy Blood Extraction Kit. From the cysteine up to the phenylalanine, the CDR3 has a length of 12 residues. Only the CDR3 DNA stays, 36 bases, in frame from base 1. The germline V gene sets CDR1 to MDHEN and CDR2 to SYDVKM. Relative to germline, V is 7 bases shorter and J is 7 bases shorter, with 13 bases between their ends. Turning to this clone: It has no known antigen specificity.

The sequencing input was PBMCs. This TCR was recovered from a female donor in good health and CMV-seropositive. The V and J genes are TRBV28 and TRBJ1-1, with no D gene named confidently. At the DNA level, the sequence is TGTGCCAGCATATCGAATCAACTTGAAGCTTTCTTT. Its protein reads: CASISNQLEAFF.